This is a list of T cell receptor beta chains from one sample in a study of spatial heterogeneity in lung cancer. MiXCR, run by TCRdb on the 5' RACE reads, gives a single entry per CDR3 protein. The table lists approximately 9,000 distinct CDR3 sequences, 4.5% of them singletons. The sequenced sample was PBMCs, obtained at surgery. These receptors all come from a male donor with early-stage non-small cell lung cancer. The CDR3 runs from the conserved cysteine through the conserved F or W. Rows may omit the clone size; those that give it use once, few, many or a size class.

J gene: TRBJ1-1; V gene: TRBV10-3; clone size: medium-sized; CDR3 protein: CAISEAGNTEAFF
J gene: TRBJ2-5; V gene: TRBV10-3; clone size: -; CDR3 protein: CAISGGATETQYF
J gene: TRBJ1-1; V gene: TRBV13; clone size: many; CDR3 protein: CASSSYSGTGRLAFF
J gene: TRBJ2-3; V gene: TRBV7-2; clone size: -; CDR3 protein: CASSLGASTDTQYF
J gene: TRBJ2-2; V gene: TRBV6-4; clone size: many; CDR3 protein: CASSDGDTGELFF
J gene: TRBJ2-7; V gene: TRBV2; clone size: many; CDR3 protein: CASSEGVGAPYEQYF
J gene: TRBJ2-5; V gene: TRBV7-2; clone size: few; CDR3 protein: CASSKNQRGVRETQYF
J gene: TRBJ2-5; V gene: TRBV6-6; clone size: medium-sized; CDR3 protein: CASSYSEVETQYF
J gene: TRBJ2-3; V gene: TRBV7-2; clone size: -; CDR3 protein: CASSLVGTSTDTQYF
J gene: TRBJ2-5; V gene: TRBV29-1; clone size: many; CDR3 protein: CSVAAQETQYF
J gene: TRBJ1-3; V gene: TRBV20-1; clone size: -; CDR3 protein: CSASPGVVGNTIYF
J gene: TRBJ2-1; V gene: TRBV15; clone size: medium-sized; CDR3 protein: CATTLDTGRSAHEQFF
J gene: TRBJ2-6; V gene: TRBV7-8; clone size: many; CDR3 protein: CASSLVATGANVLTF
J gene: TRBJ2-1; V gene: TRBV18; clone size: many; CDR3 protein: CASSSQRGNYNEQFF
J gene: TRBJ1-5; V gene: TRBV7-9; clone size: many; CDR3 protein: CASSLDGNQPQHF
J gene: TRBJ2-2; V gene: TRBV7-2; clone size: -; CDR3 protein: CASRVGVSGQGNTGELFF
J gene: TRBJ2-3; V gene: TRBV2; clone size: many; CDR3 protein: CASTLEQDSTDTQYF
J gene: TRBJ2-3; V gene: TRBV9; clone size: many; CDR3 protein: CASSVASASTDTQYF
J gene: TRBJ2-2; V gene: TRBV29-1; clone size: many; CDR3 protein: CSVGRTYTGELFF
J gene: TRBJ2-4; V gene: TRBV10-2; clone size: many; CDR3 protein: CASSGTGGNAKNIQYF
J gene: TRBJ2-7; V gene: TRBV20-1; clone size: many; CDR3 protein: CSAREQAGYEQYF
J gene: TRBJ1-5; V gene: TRBV20-1; clone size: -; CDR3 protein: CSAGQGDQPQHF
J gene: TRBJ2-3; V gene: TRBV6-4; clone size: -; CDR3 protein: CASSEFSGGAPDTQYF
J gene: TRBJ1-5; V gene: TRBV28; clone size: medium-sized; CDR3 protein: CASSFRPGFRDGNQPQHF